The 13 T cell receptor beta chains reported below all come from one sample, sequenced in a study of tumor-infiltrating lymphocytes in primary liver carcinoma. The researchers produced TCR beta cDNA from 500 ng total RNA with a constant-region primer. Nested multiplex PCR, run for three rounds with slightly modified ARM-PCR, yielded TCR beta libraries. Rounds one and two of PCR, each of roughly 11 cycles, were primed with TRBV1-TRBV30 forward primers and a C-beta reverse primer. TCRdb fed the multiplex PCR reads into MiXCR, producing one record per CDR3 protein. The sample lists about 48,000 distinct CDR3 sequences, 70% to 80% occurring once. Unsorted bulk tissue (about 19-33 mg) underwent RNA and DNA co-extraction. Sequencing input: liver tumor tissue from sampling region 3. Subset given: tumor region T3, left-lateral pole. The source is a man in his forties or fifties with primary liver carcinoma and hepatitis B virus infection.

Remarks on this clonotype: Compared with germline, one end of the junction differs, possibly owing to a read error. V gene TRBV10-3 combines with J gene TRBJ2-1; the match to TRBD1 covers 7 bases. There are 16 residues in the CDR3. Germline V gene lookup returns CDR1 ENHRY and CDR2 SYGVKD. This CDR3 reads CAISESEGLGDSERFF. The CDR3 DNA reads TGTGCCATCAGTGAGTCGGAAGGGCTTGGGGACAGTGAGCGGTTCTTC.

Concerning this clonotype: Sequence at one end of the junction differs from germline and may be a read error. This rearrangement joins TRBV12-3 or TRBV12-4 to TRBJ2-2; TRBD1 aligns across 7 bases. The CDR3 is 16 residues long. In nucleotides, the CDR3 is TGTACCAGCAGTTTTGAAGGGGGCGCATGGTTCTGGGAGCTGTTTTTT. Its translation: CTSSFEGGAWFWELFF.

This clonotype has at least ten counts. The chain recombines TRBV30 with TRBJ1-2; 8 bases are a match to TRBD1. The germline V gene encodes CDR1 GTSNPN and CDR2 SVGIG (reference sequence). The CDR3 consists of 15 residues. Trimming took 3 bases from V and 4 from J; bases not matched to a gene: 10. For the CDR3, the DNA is TGTGCCTGGAGACAAACAGGGGGGGGACTCTATGGCTACACCTTC. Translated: CAWRQTGGGLYGYTF.

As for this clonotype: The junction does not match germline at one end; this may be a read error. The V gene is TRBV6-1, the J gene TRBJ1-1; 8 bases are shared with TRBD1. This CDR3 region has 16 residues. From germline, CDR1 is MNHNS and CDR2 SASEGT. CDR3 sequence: CASSELGGTGNTKAFF. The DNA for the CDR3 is TGTGCCAGCAGTGAATTGGGGGGGACAGGCAACACTAAAGCTTTCTTT.

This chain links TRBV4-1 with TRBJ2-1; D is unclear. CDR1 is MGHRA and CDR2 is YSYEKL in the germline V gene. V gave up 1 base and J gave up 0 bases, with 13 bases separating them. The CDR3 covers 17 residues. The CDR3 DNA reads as TGCGCCAGCAGCCAAGGCCTAGGTGAGAGCTCCTACAATGAGCAGTTCTTC. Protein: CASSQGLGESSYNEQFF.

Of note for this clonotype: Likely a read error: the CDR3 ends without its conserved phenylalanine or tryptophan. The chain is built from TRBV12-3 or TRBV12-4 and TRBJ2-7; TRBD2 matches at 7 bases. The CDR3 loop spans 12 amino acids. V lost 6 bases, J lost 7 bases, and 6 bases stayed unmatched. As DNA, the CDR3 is TGTGCCAGCAGCAGACTAGCTTGGGAGCAGTACTTA. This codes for CASSRLAWEQYL.

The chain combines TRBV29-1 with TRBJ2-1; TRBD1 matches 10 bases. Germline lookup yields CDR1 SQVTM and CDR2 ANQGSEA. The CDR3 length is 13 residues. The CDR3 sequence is CNVAGTGALEQFF. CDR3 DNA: TGCAACGTAGCCGGGACAGGGGCTCTAGAGCAGTTCTTC.

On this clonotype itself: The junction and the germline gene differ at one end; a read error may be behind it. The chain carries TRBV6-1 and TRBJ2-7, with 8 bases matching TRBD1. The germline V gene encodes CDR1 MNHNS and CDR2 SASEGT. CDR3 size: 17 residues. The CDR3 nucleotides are TGTGCCAGCAGTGAAGGGCTAGGGACAGGTCCCTCCTACGAACAGTACTTC. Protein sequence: CASSEGLGTGPSYEQYF.

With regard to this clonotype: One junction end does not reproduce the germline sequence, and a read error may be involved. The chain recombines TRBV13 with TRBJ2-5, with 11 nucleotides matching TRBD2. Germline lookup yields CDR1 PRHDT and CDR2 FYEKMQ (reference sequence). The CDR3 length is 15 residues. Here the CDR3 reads CASSLLAGVGETRYF. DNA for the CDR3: TGTGCTAGTAGCTTACTAGCGGGAGTGGGAGAGACCCGGTACTTC. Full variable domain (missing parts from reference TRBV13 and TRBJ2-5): AAGVIQSPRHLIKEKRETATLKCYPIPRHDTVYWYQQGPGQDPQFLISFYEKMQSDKGSIPDRFSAQQFSDYHSELNMSSLELGDSALYFCASSLLAGVGETRYFGPGTRLLVL.

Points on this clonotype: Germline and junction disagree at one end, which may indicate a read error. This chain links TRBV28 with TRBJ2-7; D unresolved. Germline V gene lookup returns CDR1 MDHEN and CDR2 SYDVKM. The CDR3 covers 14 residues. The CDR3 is CASSSEDWSYEQYF. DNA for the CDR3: TGTGCCAGCAGTTCCGAGGATTGGTCCTACGAGCAGTACTTT.

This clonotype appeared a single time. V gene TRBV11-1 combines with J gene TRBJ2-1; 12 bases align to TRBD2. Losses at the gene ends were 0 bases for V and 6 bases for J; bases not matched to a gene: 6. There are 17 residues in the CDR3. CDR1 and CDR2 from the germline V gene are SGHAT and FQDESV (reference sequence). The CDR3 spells CASSLARTGLAGNEQFF. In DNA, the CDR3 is TGTGCCAGCAGCTTAGCCCGTACGGGACTAGCGGGCAATGAGCAGTTCTTC.

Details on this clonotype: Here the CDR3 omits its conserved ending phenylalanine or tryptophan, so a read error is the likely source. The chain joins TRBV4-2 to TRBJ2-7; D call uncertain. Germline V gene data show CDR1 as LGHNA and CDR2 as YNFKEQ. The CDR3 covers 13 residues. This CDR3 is CTSSHLLAYEQYL. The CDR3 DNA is TGTACCAGCAGCCATCTTCTGGCCTACGAGCAGTACCTC.

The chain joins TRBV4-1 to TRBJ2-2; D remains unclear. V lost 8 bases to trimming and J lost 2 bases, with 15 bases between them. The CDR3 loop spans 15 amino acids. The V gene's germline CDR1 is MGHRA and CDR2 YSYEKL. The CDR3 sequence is CASGQEVANTGELFF. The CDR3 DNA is TGCGCCAGCGGGCAAGAAGTTGCTAACACCGGGGAGCTGTTTTTT.